One sample yielded the 30 T cell receptor beta chains listed below, sequenced in a study of shared clonotypes between healthy human individuals. TCRdb's table, derived via immunoSEQ multiplex PCR, lists solely in-frame clones and lacks some. The sample shows around 620,000 clones, 95% of them seen only once. The naive CD8 population came from CD45RO-negative cells selected for CCR7, without terminally differentiated effector memory CD45RA+ cells. Sequenced sample: naive CD8+ T cells sorted from blood. Receptor source: a woman younger than 45 in good health.

The rearrangement links TRBV4-1 to TRBJ1-3; D call uncertain. Trimming removed 2 bases from V and 3 bases from J, with 11 bases in between. This CDR3 has 15 amino acids. The germline V gene encodes CDR1 MGHRA and CDR2 YSYEKL. The DNA for the CDR3 is TGCGCCAGCAGCCAATCAGGAGGGATTGGAAACACCATATATTTT. This gives the protein CASSQSGGIGNTIYF.

The chain links TRBV5-1 to TRBJ2-5; no reliable D call. The DNA end is more similar to TRBJ2-7, so the J call may be wrong. The germline gives CDR1 SGHRS, CDR2 YFSETQ. CDR3 length: 13 residues. DNA for the CDR3: TGCGCCAGCAGCTTGGGGACCCGTTACGAGCAGTACTTC. Protein sequence: CASSLGTRYEQYF.

This clone was observed once. The V call is TRBV29-1, the J call TRBJ2-1; the D gene is possibly TRBD2 (6 bases). The V end lost 4 bases, the J end lost 10 bases, and 11 bases lay between the germline ends. The germline V gene has CDR1 SQVTM and CDR2 ANQGSEA. The CDR3 runs 11 residues. For the CDR3, the DNA is TGCAGCGTTGCGGAGGGATGGGAGCAGTTCTTC. It yields the protein CSVAEGWEQFF.

The genes are TRBV28 and TRBJ1-2; D is undetermined. The V gene lost 2 bases and the J gene lost 2 bases, with 9 bases spanning the gap. Germline-derived CDR1 and CDR2 are MDHEN and SYDVKM. The CDR3 sequence is 14 residues long. CDR3 nucleotides: TGTGCCAGCAGTTTAATGACGGAGAACTATGGCTACACCTTC. Protein: CASSLMTENYGYTF.

The genes are TRBV7-9 and TRBJ2-2; 10 bases align to TRBD1. J was trimmed by 4 bases and V by 5 bases; bases with no gene match: 7. There are 16 residues in the CDR3. Per the germline V gene, CDR1 is SEHNR and CDR2 is FQNEAQ (reference sequence). The CDR3 loop reads CASSPRDRGSTGELFF. The DNA of the CDR3 is TGTGCCAGCAGCCCACGGGACAGGGGTAGCACCGGGGAGCTGTTTTTT.

The chain's CDR3 is CASSPRPGLAGFPEQFF. The CDR3 region has the DNA TGTGCCAGCAGCCCTAGACCGGGACTAGCGGGATTTCCTGAGCAGTTCTTC. The V gene is TRBV7-9, the J gene TRBJ2-1, with 13 bases identical to TRBD2. The trim removed 5 bases at V and 9 bases at J, leaving 13 bases unmatched. The CDR3 is made up of 17 amino acids. Germline values: CDR1 SEHNR, CDR2 FQNEAQ (reference sequence). The entire variable domain, with the rest obtained from reference TRBV7-9 and TRBJ2-1, is as follows: DTGVSQNPRHKITKRGQNVTFRCDPISEHNRLYWYRQTLGQGPEFLTYFQNEAQLEKSRLLSDRFSAERPKGSFSTLEIQRTEQGDSAMYLCASSPRPGLAGFPEQFFGPGTRLTVL.

The chain uses TRBV28 and TRBJ1-5; D gene unclear. CDR1 and CDR2 from the germline V gene are MDHEN and SYDVKM. The germline V and J ends were trimmed by 4 bases and 4 bases, with 11 bases remaining between them. The CDR3 spans 14 residues. The CDR3 loop reads CASSSPGGNQPQHF. CDR3 in DNA: TGTGCCAGCAGTTCCCCCGGCGGTAATCAGCCCCAGCATTTT.

This chain uses TRBV27 with TRBJ2-7; tentatively, D is TRBD2 (7 bases). Germline V gives CDR1 MNHEY, CDR2 SMNVEV (reference sequence). The V end lost 1 base, the J end lost 2 bases, and 18 bases lay between the germline ends. The CDR3 runs to 17 residues. CDR3 DNA sequence: TGTGCCAGCAGTTTATACGGGGGGCTAGCGGAAACCTACGAGCAGTACTTC. Its protein is CASSLYGGLAETYEQYF.

This clone occurred once. At the DNA level, this CDR3 is encoded by other sequences in the same sample as well. The CDR3 region is CASSPTGPYEQYF. CDR3 sequence (DNA): TGTGCCAGCAGTCCAACGGGGCCCTACGAGCAGTACTTC. The V and J genes are TRBV27 and TRBJ2-7; D could derive from TRBD1 or TRBD2 (5 bases each). Germline V CDR1 and CDR2: MNHEY, SMNVEV (reference sequence). Trimming removed 5 bases from V and 2 bases from J, with 10 bases in between. The CDR3 runs to 13 residues.

The genes are TRBV7-9 and TRBJ2-3, with TRBD2 identical over 8 bases. The germline V gene has CDR1 SEHNR and CDR2 FQNEAQ (reference sequence). CDR3 length: 15 amino acids. V lost 5 bases and J lost 3; bases outside the gene matches: 7. CDR3 protein: CASSPGLAATDTQYF. DNA of the CDR3: TGTGCCAGCAGCCCCGGACTAGCCGCGACAGATACGCAGTATTTT. The whole variable domain, filled in from reference TRBV7-9 and TRBJ2-3, reads DTGVSQNPRHKITKRGQNVTFRCDPISEHNRLYWYRQTLGQGPEFLTYFQNEAQLEKSRLLSDRFSAERPKGSFSTLEIQRTEQGDSAMYLCASSPGLAATDTQYFGPGTRLTVL.

The V and J genes are TRBV10-3 and TRBJ1-5, with D hard to call. CDR1 and CDR2 from the germline V gene are ENHRY and SYGVKD. Trimming removed 2 bases at V and 8 bases at J, with 16 bases between. This CDR3 spans 15 amino acids. The CDR3 protein is CAISEGRIGSEPQHF. CDR3 bases: TGTGCCATCAGTGAGGGACGGATCGGAAGTGAGCCCCAGCATTTT.

On this clone: The same CDR3 also results from other DNA sequences found in this sample. The rearrangement uses TRBV27 and TRBJ2-7, with D maybe TRBD1 (6 bases). The germline V gene encodes CDR1 MNHEY and CDR2 SMNVEV (reference sequence). The CDR3 covers 13 residues. Trimming stripped 6 bases from V and 1 base from J, with 10 bases between. CDR3 loop: CASSSGQSYEQYF. The DNA of the CDR3 is TGTGCCAGCAGCTCAGGACAGTCCTACGAGCAGTACTTC.

The count of this clone is one. The chain has TRBV18 and TRBJ1-5; D not resolved. From germline, CDR1 is KGHSH and CDR2 LQKENI. The V end lost 0 bases, the J end lost 5 bases, and 14 bases lay between the germline ends. The CDR3 runs 16 residues. CDR3 nucleotides: TGTGCCAGCTCACCACCGAACAGCCGCCTTCATCAGCCCCAGCATTTT. As protein: CASSPPNSRLHQPQHF.

This rearrangement joins TRBV5-1 to TRBJ2-7; 8 bases are a match to TRBD1. Germline lookup yields CDR1 SGHRS and CDR2 YFSETQ. The CDR3 runs 16 residues. Trimming took 3 bases from V and 5 from J; bases not matched to a gene: 13. CDR3: CASSWPDRVRTHEQYF. Written as DNA, the CDR3 is TGCGCCAGCAGCTGGCCGGACAGGGTACGGACCCACGAGCAGTACTTC.

The chain links TRBV14 to TRBJ2-7; 12 bases fit TRBD2. Germline assignment: CDR1 SGHDN and CDR2 FVKESK. The CDR3 sequence is 15 residues long. Trimming at V came to 4 bases and at J to 3 bases, leaving 4 bases not matched to a gene. The CDR3 nucleotides are TGTGCCAGCAGCCCCTGGACTAGCGGGAACTACGAGCAGTACTTC. This codes for CASSPWTSGNYEQYF.

This clone showed up just once. The chain's CDR3 is CASSMRVATEAFF. In DNA, the CDR3 is TGTGCCAGTAGTATGAGGGTGGCCACTGAAGCTTTCTTT. V gene TRBV19 combines with J gene TRBJ1-1; D is unclear. Germline CDR1 is LNHDA and CDR2 is SQIVND (reference sequence). This CDR3 spans 13 amino acids. V gave up 3 bases and J gave up 4 bases, with 9 bases separating them. Full variable domain (outside the CDR3, taken from reference TRBV19 and TRBJ1-1): DGGITQSPKYLFRKEGQNVTLSCEQNLNHDAMYWYRQDPGQGLRLIYYSQIVNDFQKGDIAEGYSVSREKKESFPLTVTSAQKNPTAFYLCASSMRVATEAFFGQGTRLTVV.

The rearrangement links TRBV13 to TRBJ2-7, with D unresolved. The CDR3 length is 13 residues. The V gene's germline CDR1 is PRHDT and CDR2 FYEKMQ (reference sequence). Trimming took 1 base from V and 2 from J, leaving 6 bases between them. The CDR3 sequence is CASSLARTYEQYF. The DNA of the CDR3 is TGTGCCAGCAGCTTAGCTCGGACCTACGAGCAGTACTTC.

The chain couples TRBV30 to TRBJ2-1, with TRBD2 identical over 11 bases. Germline V lookup: CDR1 GTSNPN, CDR2 SVGIG (reference sequence). After removal of 5 bases from V and 5 bases from J, the junction contained 5 bases not matched to a gene. The CDR3 length is 14 residues. CDR3: CAWSSGRPDNEQFF. The CDR3 DNA reads as TGTGCCTGGTCTAGCGGGAGGCCTGACAATGAGCAGTTCTTC.

CDR3 bases: TGTGCCAGCAGTTTATTGGGCCCGTTTTCAGGGGATGGCGGCTACACCTTC. This encodes CASSLLGPFSGDGGYTF. The chain is built from TRBV27 and TRBJ1-2; a possible D gene is TRBD1 (6 bases). The germline V gene has CDR1 MNHEY and CDR2 SMNVEV (reference sequence). The CDR3 has 17 residues. V was pared by 1 base and J by 8 bases, with 23 bases between.

The chain uses TRBV28 and TRBJ2-7, with D possibly called TRBD1 or TRBD2 (7 bases each). Germline V gene sequence: CDR1 MDHEN, CDR2 SYDVKM. V lost 5 bases and J 6 bases, leaving 20 bases between the germline ends. The CDR3 runs to 15 residues. The CDR3 loop is CASSPYGGQRGEQYF. CDR3 in DNA: TGTGCCAGCAGTCCCTACGGGGGACAGCGGGGCGAGCAGTACTTC.

Regarding this clone: The same CDR3 can be traced to other DNA sequences in this sample. V is TRBV27 and J is TRBJ2-2; D remains unclear. With 6 bases removed from V and 6 bases from J, the gap between germline ends came to 8 bases. The CDR3 is 12 residues long. CDR1 is MNHEY, CDR2 SMNVEV, per germline (reference sequence). The CDR3 DNA reads TGTGCCAGCAGCCTGGGATCCGGGGAGCTGTTTTTT. Its protein product is CASSLGSGELFF.

This chain connects TRBV27 to TRBJ2-7; TRBD1 agrees at 10 bases. The CDR3 contains 18 residues. CDR1 MNHEY and CDR2 SMNVEV come from the germline V gene (reference sequence). Unmatched junction bases numbered 14, after V lost 2 bases and J lost 4 bases. CDR3 protein: CASSLLHEPGQGSYEQYF. CDR3 DNA: TGTGCCAGCAGTTTACTTCACGAGCCGGGACAGGGGAGTTACGAGCAGTACTTC.

This chain uses TRBV6-5 with TRBJ2-7, with D possibly matching TRBD1 (5 bases). The CDR3 has 12 residues. Trimming took 2 bases from V and 3 from J, leaving 5 bases between them. Germline V gives CDR1 MNHEY, CDR2 SVGAGI. For the CDR3, the DNA is TGTGCCAGCAGTTACCAGGGCTACGAGCAGTACTTC. Protein product: CASSYQGYEQYF.

J is TRBJ1-4 and V is TRBV15; TRBD1 matches 8 bases. The V gene end was trimmed by 0 bases and the J gene end by 7 bases; junction bases not matched to a gene: 4. This CDR3 contains 15 residues. CDR1 and CDR2 from the germline V gene are LNHNV and YYDKDF (reference sequence). CDR3 bases: TGTGCCACCAGCAGAGATCGGCAGGGGGCTGAAAAACTGTTTTTT. Translation gives CATSRDRQGAEKLFF.

This chain links TRBV19 with TRBJ1-5; no clear D gene. The CDR3 length is 14 residues. Per the germline V gene, CDR1 is LNHDA and CDR2 is SQIVND (reference sequence). Trimming stripped 0 bases from V and 4 bases from J, with 7 bases between. CDR3 DNA sequence: TGTGCCAGTAGTATAGACCCAGAAAATCAGCCCCAGCATTTT. Its translation is CASSIDPENQPQHF.

The J gene is TRBJ2-5, the V gene TRBV2; 9 bases line up with TRBD1. Matching the DNA end better, TRBJ2-7 makes the J call doubtful. Germline values: CDR1 SNHLY, CDR2 FYNNEI. This CDR3 spans 14 amino acids. The CDR3 nucleotides are TGTGCCAGCAGCGATAGACAGGGGGCCTACGAGCAGTACTTC. This translates into CASSDRQGAYEQYF.

This chain links TRBV7-9 with TRBJ2-5; 7 positions match TRBD2. J gave up 2 bases and V 10 bases, and 7 bases lay outside the gene matches. Germline assignment: CDR1 SEHNR and CDR2 FQNEAQ (reference sequence). CDR3 length: 13 amino acids. The CDR3 DNA reads TGTGCCATTGGGGAGGGGTTGCAAGAGACCCAGTACTTC. This sequence encodes CAIGEGLQETQYF.

The count of this clone is one. This rearrangement joins TRBV6-5 to TRBJ1-2, with D unresolved. V dropped 0 bases and J dropped 5 bases, with 13 bases sitting between them. The CDR3 is made up of 15 amino acids. The germline gives CDR1 MNHEY, CDR2 SVGAGI. CDR3 bases: TGTGCCAGCAGTTACTCGACTCTGGGCTCGTATGGCTACACCTTC. This translates into CASSYSTLGSYGYTF.

This sequence joins TRBV18 and TRBJ2-7; D is perhaps TRBD1 (6 bases). Per germline, CDR1 KGHSH and CDR2 LQKENI. V lost 0 bases, J lost 1 base, and 16 bases lay in between. This CDR3 has 17 residues. This chain's CDR3 is CASSPPPTQGQSYEQYF. As DNA, the CDR3 is TGTGCCAGCTCACCACCACCCACTCAAGGACAGTCCTACGAGCAGTACTTC.

This chain joins TRBV13 and TRBJ2-7; 11 bases agree with TRBD2. Germline V lookup: CDR1 PRHDT, CDR2 FYEKMQ (reference sequence). This CDR3 is built from 14 residues. V was clipped by 8 bases and J by 5 bases; unmatched bases: 8. For the CDR3, the DNA is TGTGCCAGCGCCTCTAGCGGGAGGCAAGACGAGCAGTACTTC. Protein product: CASASSGRQDEQYF.